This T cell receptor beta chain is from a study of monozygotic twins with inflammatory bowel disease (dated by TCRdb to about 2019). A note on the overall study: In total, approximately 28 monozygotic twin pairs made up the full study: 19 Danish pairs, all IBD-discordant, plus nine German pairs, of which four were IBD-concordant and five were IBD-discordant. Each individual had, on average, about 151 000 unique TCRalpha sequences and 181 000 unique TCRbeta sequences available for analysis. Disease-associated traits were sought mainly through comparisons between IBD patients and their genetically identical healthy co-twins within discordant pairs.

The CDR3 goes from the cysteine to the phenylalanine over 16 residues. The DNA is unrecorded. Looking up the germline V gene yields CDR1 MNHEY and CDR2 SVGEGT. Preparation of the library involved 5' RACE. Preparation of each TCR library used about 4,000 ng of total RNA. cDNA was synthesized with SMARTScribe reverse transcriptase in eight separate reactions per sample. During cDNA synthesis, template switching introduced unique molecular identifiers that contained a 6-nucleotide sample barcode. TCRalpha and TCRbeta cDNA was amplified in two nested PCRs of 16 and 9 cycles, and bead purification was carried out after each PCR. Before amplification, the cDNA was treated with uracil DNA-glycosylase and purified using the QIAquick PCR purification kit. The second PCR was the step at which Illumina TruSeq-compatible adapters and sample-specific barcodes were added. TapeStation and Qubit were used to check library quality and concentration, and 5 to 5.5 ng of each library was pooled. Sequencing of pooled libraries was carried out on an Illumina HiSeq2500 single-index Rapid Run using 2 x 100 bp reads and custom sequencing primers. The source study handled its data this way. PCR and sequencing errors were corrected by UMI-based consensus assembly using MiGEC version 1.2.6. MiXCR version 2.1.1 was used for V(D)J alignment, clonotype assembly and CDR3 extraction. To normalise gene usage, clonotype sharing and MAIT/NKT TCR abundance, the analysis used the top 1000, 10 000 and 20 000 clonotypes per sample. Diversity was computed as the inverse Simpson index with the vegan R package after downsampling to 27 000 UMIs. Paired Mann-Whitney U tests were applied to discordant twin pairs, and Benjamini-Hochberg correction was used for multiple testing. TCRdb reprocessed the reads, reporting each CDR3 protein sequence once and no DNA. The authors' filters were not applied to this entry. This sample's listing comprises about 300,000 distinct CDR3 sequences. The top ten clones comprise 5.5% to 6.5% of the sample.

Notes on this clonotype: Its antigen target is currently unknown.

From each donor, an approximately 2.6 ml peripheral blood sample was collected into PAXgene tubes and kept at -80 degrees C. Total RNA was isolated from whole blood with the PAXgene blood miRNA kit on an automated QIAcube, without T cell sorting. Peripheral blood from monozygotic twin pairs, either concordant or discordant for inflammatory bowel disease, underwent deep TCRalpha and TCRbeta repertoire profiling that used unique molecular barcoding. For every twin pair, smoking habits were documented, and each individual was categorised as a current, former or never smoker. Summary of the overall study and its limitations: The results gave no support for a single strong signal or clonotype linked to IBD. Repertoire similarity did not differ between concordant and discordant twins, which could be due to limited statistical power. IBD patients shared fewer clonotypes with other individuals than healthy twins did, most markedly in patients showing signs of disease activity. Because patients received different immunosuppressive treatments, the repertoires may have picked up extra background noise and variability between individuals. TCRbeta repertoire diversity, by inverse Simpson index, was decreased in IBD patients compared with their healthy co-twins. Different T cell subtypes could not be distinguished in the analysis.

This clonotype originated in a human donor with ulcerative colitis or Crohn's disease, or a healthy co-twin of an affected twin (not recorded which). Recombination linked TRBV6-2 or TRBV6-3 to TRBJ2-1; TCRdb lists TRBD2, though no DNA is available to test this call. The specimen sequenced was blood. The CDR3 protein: CASSYEGTTTRDEQFF.